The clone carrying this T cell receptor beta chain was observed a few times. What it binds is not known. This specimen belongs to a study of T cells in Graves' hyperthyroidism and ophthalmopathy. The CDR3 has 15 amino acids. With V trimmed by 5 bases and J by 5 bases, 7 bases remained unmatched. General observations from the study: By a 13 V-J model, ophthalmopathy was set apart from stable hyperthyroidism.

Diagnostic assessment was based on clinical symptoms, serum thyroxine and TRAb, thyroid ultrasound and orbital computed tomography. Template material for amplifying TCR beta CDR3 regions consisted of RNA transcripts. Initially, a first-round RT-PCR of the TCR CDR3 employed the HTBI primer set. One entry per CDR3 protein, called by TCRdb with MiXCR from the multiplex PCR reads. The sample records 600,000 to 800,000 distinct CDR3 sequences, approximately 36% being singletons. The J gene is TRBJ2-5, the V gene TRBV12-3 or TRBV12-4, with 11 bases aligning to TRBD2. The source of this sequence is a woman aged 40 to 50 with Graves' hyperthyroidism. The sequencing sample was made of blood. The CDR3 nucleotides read TGTGCCAGCAGTCCGGTAGCGGGGGGGATTGAGACCCAGTACTTC. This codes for CASSPVAGGIETQYF.